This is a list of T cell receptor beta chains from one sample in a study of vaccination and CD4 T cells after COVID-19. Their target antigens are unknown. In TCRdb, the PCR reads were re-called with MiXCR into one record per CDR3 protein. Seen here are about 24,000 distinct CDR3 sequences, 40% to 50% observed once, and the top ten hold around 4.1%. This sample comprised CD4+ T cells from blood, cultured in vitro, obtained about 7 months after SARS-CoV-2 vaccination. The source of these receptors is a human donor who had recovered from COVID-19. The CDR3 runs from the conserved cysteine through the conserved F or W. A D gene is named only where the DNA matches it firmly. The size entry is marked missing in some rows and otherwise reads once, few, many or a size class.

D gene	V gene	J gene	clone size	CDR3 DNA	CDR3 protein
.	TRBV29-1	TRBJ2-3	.	TGCAGCGTTGCTAAGGGCCAAGTAGGAGATACGCAGTATTTT	CSVAKGQVGDTQYF
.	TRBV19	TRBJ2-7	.	TGTGCCAGTTCAATACGGGGGCGATTTTACGAGCAGTACTTC	CASSIRGRFYEQYF
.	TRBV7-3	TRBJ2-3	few	TGTGCCAGCAGCGGGGATTACACAGATACGCAGTATTTT	CASSGDYTDTQYF
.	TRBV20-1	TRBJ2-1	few	TGCAGTGCTGGAGGAGCCTACAATGAGCAGTTCTTC	CSAGGAYNEQFF
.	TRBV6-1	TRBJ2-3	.	TGTGCCAGCAAGGGTTTTGGGGGAGGAGATACGCAGTATTTT	CASKGFGGGDTQYF
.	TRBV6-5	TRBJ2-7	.	TGTGCCAGCAGTTTTATAGTAGCTGTTACCTACGAGCAGTACTTC	CASSFIVAVTYEQYF
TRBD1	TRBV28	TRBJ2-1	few	TGTGCCAGTGGCTCCCGGGACAGGGGCAATGAGCAGTTCTTC	CASGSRDRGNEQFF
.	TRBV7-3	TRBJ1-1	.	TGTGCCAGCAGCTTACGAACAAACACTGAAGCTTTCTTT	CASSLRTNTEAFF
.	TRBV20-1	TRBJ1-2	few	TGCAGTGCTTTCCTCCTGGGAGAGTATGGCTACACCTTC	CSAFLLGEYGYTF
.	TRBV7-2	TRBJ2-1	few	TGTGCCAGCAGCCGGACAGCCGAGCATGAGCAGTTCTTC	CASSRTAEHEQFF
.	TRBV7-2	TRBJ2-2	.	TGTGCCAGCAGCTTATTAGGAACCGGGGAGCTGTTTTTT	CASSLLGTGELFF
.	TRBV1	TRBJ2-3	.	TGCACCAGCAGCCAAGAAGTAAGGGACCACACAGATACGCAGTATTTT	CTSSQEVRDHTDTQYF
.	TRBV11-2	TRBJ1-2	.	TGTGCCAGCAGCCCCACCCGTCCGAACTATGGCTACACCTTC	CASSPTRPNYGYTF
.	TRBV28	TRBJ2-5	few	TGTGCCAGCAGTTTCGGGGGGCTACAAGAGACCCAGTACTTC	CASSFGGLQETQYF
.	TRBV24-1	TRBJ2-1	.	TGTGCCACCAGTGATGGTAGCGGATACAATGAGCAGTTCTTC	CATSDGSGYNEQFF
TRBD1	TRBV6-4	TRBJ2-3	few	TGTGCCAGCAGTGGGACAGGGGGCGCAGATACGCAGTATTTT	CASSGTGGADTQYF
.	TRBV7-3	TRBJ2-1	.	TGTGCCAGCAGCTTATCCCCCGCACCCTACAATGAGCAGTTCTTC	CASSLSPAPYNEQFF
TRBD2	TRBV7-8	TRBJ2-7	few	TGTGCCAGCAGCTTAGTCCGGACTAGCGGAAGCTCCTACGAGCAGTACTTC	CASSLVRTSGSSYEQYF
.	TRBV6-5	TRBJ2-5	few	TGTGCCAGCAGCTCCTCGGACCTTGACGAGACCCAGTACTTC	CASSSSDLDETQYF
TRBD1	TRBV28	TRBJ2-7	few	TGTGCCAGCAGTGGGACAGGGGGGTCCTACGAGCAGTACTTC	CASSGTGGSYEQYF
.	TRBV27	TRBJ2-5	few	TGTGCCAGCAGCTCGACGGCATCAGGGGAGACCCAGTACTTC	CASSSTASGETQYF
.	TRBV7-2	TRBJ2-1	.	TGTGCCAGCAGCTTTAACTACAATGAGCAGTTCTTC	CASSFNYNEQFF
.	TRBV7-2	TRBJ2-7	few	TGTGCCAGCAGCAAGACAGTATACGAGCAGTACTTC	CASSKTVYEQYF
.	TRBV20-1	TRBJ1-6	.	TGCAGTGCAAAAAAGAGTAATTCACCCCTCCACTTT	CSAKKSNSPLHF
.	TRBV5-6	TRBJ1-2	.	TGTGCCAGCAGCGACCCGTGGGGAACGGACTATGGCTACACCTTC	CASSDPWGTDYGYTF
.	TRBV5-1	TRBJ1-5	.	TGCGCCAGCAGCTTCGGGTCGCAGGGACAGCCCCAGCATTTT	CASSFGSQGQPQHF
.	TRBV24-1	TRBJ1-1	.	TGTGCCACCAGTGACACCATCGGGACTGAAGCTTTCTTT	CATSDTIGTEAFF
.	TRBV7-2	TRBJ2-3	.	TGTGCCAGCAGCTTAGTTTGGGGGGAAGATACGCAGTATTTT	CASSLVWGEDTQYF
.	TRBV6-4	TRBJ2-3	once	TGTGCCAGCAGTGACTCGACGGGCACAGATACGCAGTATTTT	CASSDSTGTDTQYF
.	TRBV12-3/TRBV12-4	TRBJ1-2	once	TGTGCCAGCAGACCTGACAGCTATGGCTACACCTTC	CASRPDSYGYTF
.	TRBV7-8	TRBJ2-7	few	TGTGCCAGCAGCTTAAGGCCCAGCTCCTACGAGCAGTACTTC	CASSLRPSSYEQYF
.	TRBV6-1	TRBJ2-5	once	TGTGCCAGCAGCGACCCTTACGGGGGGCTTCCCCTACGGTTCCAGTACTTC	CASSDPYGGLPLRFQYF
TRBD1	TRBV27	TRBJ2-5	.	TGTGCCATCAGTGACGACAGGGGGCATAAGGAGACCCAGTACTTC	CAISDDRGHKETQYF
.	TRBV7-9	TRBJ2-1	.	TGTGCCAGCAGCCCCGGGACTTGGGGCCAAAATGAGCAGTTCTTC	CASSPGTWGQNEQFF
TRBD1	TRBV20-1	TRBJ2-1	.	TGCAGTGCTGACAGGACAGGGGGCAGGGATGAGCAGTTCTTC	CSADRTGGRDEQFF
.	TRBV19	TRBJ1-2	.	TGTGCCAGTAGTATCCGAGGGGATGGCTACACCTTC	CASSIRGDGYTF
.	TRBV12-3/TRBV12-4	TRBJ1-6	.	TGTGCCAGCAGGGACAGCTCCTATAATTCACCCCTCCACTTT	CASRDSSYNSPLHF
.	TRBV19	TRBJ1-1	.	TGTGCCAGTAGTAAGACGGCGAACACTGAAGCTTTCTTT	CASSKTANTEAFF
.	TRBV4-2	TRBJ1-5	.	TGTGCCAGCAGCCAAGAGAGGGGATCAGCCCAGCATTTT	CASSQERGSAQHF
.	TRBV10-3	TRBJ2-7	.	TGTGCCATCAGTGAGAGTCTCAACTACGAGCAGTACTTC	CAISESLNYEQYF
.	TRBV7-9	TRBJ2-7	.	TGTGCCAGCAGCCCGGCGGCGGGGTATTGGGAGCAGTACTTC	CASSPAAGYWEQYF
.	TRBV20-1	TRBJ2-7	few	TGCAGTGCTAGAGTTGGCGGGTCAAGCTCCTACGAGCAGTACTTC	CSARVGGSSSYEQYF
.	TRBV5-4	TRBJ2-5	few	TGTGCCAGCAGCGCTGGGGTGGCAGGGCAAGAGACCCAGTACTTC	CASSAGVAGQETQYF
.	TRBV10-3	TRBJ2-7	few	TGTGCCATCAGTGAGTCGAGCTTTAGGCTTCCCCGCGGCGAGCAGTACTTC	CAISESSFRLPRGEQYF
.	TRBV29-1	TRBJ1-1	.	TGCAGCGTTGCCCGGGGATACAGGGCGGTCACTGAAGCTTTCTTT	CSVARGYRAVTEAFF
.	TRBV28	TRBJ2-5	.	TGTGCCAGCAGTTCAATTACAGGGTACCAAGAGACCCAGTACTTC	CASSSITGYQETQYF
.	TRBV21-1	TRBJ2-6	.	TGTGCCAGCAGCAAAAGGGGGCGAGGGGCCAACGTCCTGACTTTC	CASSKRGRGANVLTF
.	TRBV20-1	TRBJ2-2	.	TGCAGTGCTGGGGGGGGGCGGGGAACCGGGGAGCTGTTTTTT	CSAGGGRGTGELFF
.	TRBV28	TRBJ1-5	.	TGTGCCAGCACTCCGAGAGGTCAGCCCCAGCATTTT	CASTPRGQPQHF
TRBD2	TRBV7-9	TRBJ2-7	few	TGTGCCAGCAGCTATTCGGGAGGAGTGGGCTACGAGCAGTACTTC	CASSYSGGVGYEQYF
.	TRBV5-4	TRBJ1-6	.	TGTGCCAGCAGCTTGGGGCAGGGAGACGGTTATTCACCCCTCCACTTT	CASSLGQGDGYSPLHF
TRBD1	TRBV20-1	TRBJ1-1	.	TGCAGTGCTAGAGAGACAGGGTACACTGAAGCTTTCTTT	CSARETGYTEAFF
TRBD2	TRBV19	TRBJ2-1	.	TGTGCCAGTAGCACGACTAGCGGGAGGATTGGAGAGCAGTTCTTC	CASSTTSGRIGEQFF
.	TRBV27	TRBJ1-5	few	TGTGCCAGCAGTCCCACGACACTTTATAGCAATCAGCCCCAGCATTTT	CASSPTTLYSNQPQHF
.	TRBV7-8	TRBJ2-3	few	TGTGCCAGCAGCGATCAGGGTTTGGATACGCAGTATTTT	CASSDQGLDTQYF
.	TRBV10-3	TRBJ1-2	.	TGTGCCATCAGTAGAGAAGCTAACTATGGCTACACCTTC	CAISREANYGYTF
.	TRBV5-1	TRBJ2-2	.	TGCGCCAGCAGCTTGCCGTCAGACCCCACCGGGGAGCTGTTTTTT	CASSLPSDPTGELFF
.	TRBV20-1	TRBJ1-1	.	TGCAGTGCTAGAGTGACAGTGAACACTGAAGCTTTCTTT	CSARVTVNTEAFF
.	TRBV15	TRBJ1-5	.	TGTGCCACCAGCAGAGCCGAACGGCAGCCCCAGCATTTT	CATSRAERQPQHF